This T cell receptor (beta chain) derives from a study of human T cells and chemical hapten exposure. Across the whole study: Sensitization involved placing 2% DPC onto a 2 cm by 2 cm region of upper inner arm skin. All through the roughly 23-week study, the scalp of each patient received diphenylcyclopropenone doses weekly. Broader study findings: PT1 expanded TCR counts and patch test score were linked, and their correlation was positive.

The CDR3 is 16 amino acids. The germline CDR1 and CDR2 sequences are SGHTA and FQGNSA. V shed 4 bases and J 4 bases; nucleotides not matched to a gene: 4. Ten or more counts support this clonotype. The target antigen is unknown. The library tagged each cDNA molecule with unique molecular identifiers. TCRdb analysed the RACE reads with MiXCR anew, one entry per CDR3 protein. The data hold about 82,000 distinct CDR3 sequences, with over 10% observed a single time. Described time point: patch test 3, about 24 weeks after DPC sensitization. Described treatment: therapeutic diphenylcyclopropenone sensitization with weekly scalp DPC.

The starting material was whole blood, obtained in connection with sensitization to the hapten diphenylcyclopropenone (DPC). The rearrangement uses TRBV7-2 and TRBJ2-3, with 14 bases lining up with TRBD2. This sequence was found in a woman aged 50 to 60 with alopecia areata. Some clones in this sample may be carry-over from other donors' samples. CDR3 amino acids: CASSSGLAGAADTQYF. CDR3 nucleotide sequence: TGTGCCAGCAGCTCGGGACTAGCGGGAGCGGCAGATACGCAGTATTTT.